Presented here are 4 T cell receptor beta chains from one specimen sequenced in a study of identical twins. Via MiXCR, TCRdb re-called the 5' RACE reads, giving one row per CDR3 protein. Of hundreds of thousands of distinct CDR3 sequences listed, approximately 6% are singletons. Sample: naive T cells sorted from blood. The receptors derive from a man aged 18 to 30 in good health.

This clonotype was seen more than once but under ten times. The gene calls are TRBV6-5 and TRBJ1-6; D perhaps matches TRBD1 (6 bases). V lost 1 base to trimming and J lost 7 bases, with 11 bases between them. Germline V CDR1 and CDR2: MNHEY, SVGAGI. The CDR3 totals 15 residues. CDR3 nucleotides: TGTGCCAGCAGTTACTACGGGGGCGGAAATTCACCCCTCCACTTT. It is translated as CASSYYGGGNSPLHF.

The chain has TRBV11-2 and TRBJ2-1; 9 bases fit TRBD2. The length of the CDR3 is 18 residues. Germline V CDR1 and CDR2: SGHAT, FQNNGV. J gave up 3 bases and V 4 bases, and 13 bases lay outside the gene matches. The CDR3 nucleotides read TGTGCCAGCAGCTCGGGGGGCTATAGCGGGAGACTCTACAATGAGCAGTTCTTC. The encoded protein is CASSSGGYSGRLYNEQFF.

Many counts were recorded for this clonotype. The genes are TRBV7-2 and TRBJ2-1; 9 bases line up with TRBD2. The CDR3 runs 14 residues. The germline CDR1 and CDR2 sequences are SGHTA and FQGNSA. With V trimmed by 4 bases and J by 7 bases, 5 bases remained unmatched. In DNA form, the CDR3 reads TGTGCCAGCAGCTCTAGCGGGATAGGGAATGAGCAGTTCTTC. This codes for CASSSSGIGNEQFF.

This clonotype showed up many times. The rearrangement uses TRBV11-1 and TRBJ2-7, with 11 bases fitting TRBD1. V shed 5 bases, J shed 7 bases, and the junction held 7 bases outside the gene matches. CDR3 length equals 14 residues. Germline CDR1 is SGHAT and CDR2 is FQDESV (reference sequence). The CDR3, as DNA: TGTGCCAGCAGCCTGGACAGGGGGCAAGAAGAGCAGTACTTC. Its protein is CASSLDRGQEEQYF.